The clone carrying this TCR beta chain was seen at least ten times. No antigen is known for it. The split of CD4+ cells yielded CD45RA+ naive and CD45RA-negative memory subsets. This sample is part of a study of shared clonotypes between healthy human individuals. The study's findings and limits: Larger estimated richness was generally recorded for naive subsets relative to memory subsets. In this cohort, only blood was sampled, and tissue repertoires likely differ.

Some clones are missing from TCRdb's copy, which holds only in-frame ones; the method was immunoSEQ multiplex PCR. The sample consists of around 700,000 clones, around 72% of them appearing once. V lost 3 bases and J lost 2; bases outside the gene matches: 10. This CDR3 comprises 15 residues. Germline V gene lookup returns CDR1 GTSNPN and CDR2 SVGIG (reference sequence). The TCR originated in a woman aged 25 to 39 in good health. Material: memory CD4+ T cells sorted from blood. As to subset: CD45RA-negative fraction. The chain couples TRBV30 to TRBJ2-7; 7 bases fit TRBD1. The CDR3 here is CAWRHPGQSPYEQYF. CDR3 DNA sequence: TGTGCCTGGAGGCATCCGGGACAGTCCCCCTACGAGCAGTACTTC.